This TCR beta chain was sequenced during a study of cytomegalovirus exposure and HLA in healthy donors. General study points: Specificity for CMV antigens was confirmed in vitro for three of the CMV-associated chains. The finding came from a later analysis; first-cohort TCR clusters tended to co-occur in the roughly 110 validation repertoires.

With 0 bases removed from V and 2 bases from J, the gap between germline ends came to 10 bases. Germline V gene sequence: CDR1 SGHRS, CDR2 YFSETQ. The CDR3 length is 15 residues. From the 120-subject validation cohort, which was separate from the roughly 700-subject first cohort, the donors were drawn. The assay was immunoSEQ multiplex PCR, and TCRdb's table has in-frame clones only and misses some. The sample comprises more than 200,000 clones, roughly 87% of which are singletons, and 2.5% to 3.5% rests with the top ten. Comment on this clone: What it binds is not known.

The J gene is TRBJ2-3, the V gene TRBV5-1, with D tentatively TRBD2 (5 bases). The sequencing input was PBMCs. The clonotype was recovered from a woman aged 30 to 39 in good health and CMV-seronegative. CDR3 loop: CASSLDSGNTDTQYF. CDR3 DNA: TGCGCCAGCAGCTTGGATTCGGGAAACACAGATACGCAGTATTTT.